This record looks at one T cell receptor (beta chain) sequence and its context. The CDR3 is made up of 15 amino acids. CDR1 and CDR2 from the germline V gene are LGHDT and YNNKEL (reference sequence). Trimming removed 4 bases from V and 5 bases from J; junction bases left unmatched: 8. The data are from a study of blood T cell repertoires in COVID-19. Study context: Samples came from the United States, Italy and Spain, spanning acute and convalescent COVID-19.

In the original workflow: Amplification with reference gene primers provided the estimates of nucleated cell counts. Generated by immunoSEQ multiplex PCR, the TCRdb table keeps only in-frame clones and is missing some. For V, J and clone size, that table is used; D and trimming come from the DNA. The profile shows fewer than 200,000 clones, approximately 90% of them singletons. The sequence derives from a woman aged 55-69 years who had recovered from COVID-19. The V and J genes are TRBV3-1 (or the pseudogene TRBV3-2) and TRBJ2-7, with TRBD1 identical over 10 bases. Input material: peripheral blood. The CDR3: CASSRRDRGANEQYF. DNA for the CDR3: TGTGCCAGCAGCCGACGGGACAGGGGTGCTAACGAGCAGTACTTC.